This passage covers 17 T cell receptor beta chains from one sample sequenced in a study of T cells expressing NK-cell markers. For each CDR3 protein, TCRdb gives one entry from its re-call of the 5' RACE reads, without DNA. The sample has 550,000 to 600,000 distinct CDR3 sequences. Sequencing used blood T cells: a sorted CD56 or NKG2C T cell subset, CD4+ or CD8+ T cells, or bulk PBMC T cells (not recorded which). The receptors were sampled from a man between 18 and 35 years old in good health.

V is TRBV12-3 or TRBV12-4 and J is TRBJ1-2; the D call of TRBD1 rests on TCRdb alone, since no DNA is present to check it. This CDR3 has 16 residues. The CDR3 sequence is CASSLAHYRYYYGYTF.

The chain recombines TRBV7-2 with TRBJ2-1; TCRdb's D gene call, TRBD2, goes unchecked for lack of DNA. The CDR3 is 15 amino acids. Germline lookup yields CDR1 SGHTA and CDR2 FQGNSA. The CDR3 sequence is CASSLVAGGLGEQFF.

The rearrangement uses TRBV25-1 and TRBJ2-7; TCRdb indicates TRBD1, and absent DNA this call remains unverified. The CDR3 is made up of 12 amino acids. Germline CDR1 reads MGHDK; CDR2 reads SYGVNS. The CDR3 loop reads CASSDTGYEQYF.

The J gene is TRBJ2-1, the V gene TRBV20-1; TCRdb's D call, TRBD2, is unchecked because there is no DNA. CDR3 length: 16 residues. Per the germline V gene, CDR1 is DFQATT and CDR2 is SNEGSKA (reference sequence). CDR3 region: CSARSPAGSSYNEQFF.

J is TRBJ2-3 and V is TRBV12-5; TCRdb's D call of TRBD2 is untestable without DNA. The CDR3 covers 16 residues. Germline CDR1 is LGHNT and CDR2 is FRNRAP. CDR3 sequence reads: CASGSPGRERTDTQYF.

The chain couples TRBV12-3 or TRBV12-4 to TRBJ2-3. This CDR3 contains 17 residues. This CDR3 is CASRPSGASLATDTQYF.

The V and J genes are TRBV12-3 or TRBV12-4 and TRBJ1-4; TCRdb's assignment of TRBD1 cannot be checked, as there is no DNA. The CDR3 runs 17 residues. The chain's CDR3 is CASSLVAPGVANEKLFF.

V is TRBV12-3 or TRBV12-4 and J is TRBJ2-5; TCRdb calls TRBD2, which cannot be checked without DNA. The CDR3 extends over 16 amino acids. CDR3 sequence reads: CASSLTGTSKRETQYF.

This chain uses TRBV5-5 with TRBJ1-5; TCRdb lists TRBD1, though no DNA is available to test this call. The CDR3 runs to 15 residues. The germline V gene encodes CDR1 SGHKS and CDR2 YYEKEE (reference sequence). The CDR3 protein is CASSPYDRNLQPQHF.

The genes are TRBV9 and TRBJ2-1; TCRdb names TRBD2, which stays unverified in the absence of DNA. CDR3 length: 15 amino acids. Germline V gene data show CDR1 as SGDLS and CDR2 as YYNGEE. CDR3 in amino acids: CASSVGGGSRDEQFF. The full variable domain, with the rest looked up from reference TRBV9 and TRBJ2-1, is DSGVTQTPKHLITATGQRVTLRCSPRSGDLSVYWYQQSLDQGLQFLIQYYNGEERAKGNILERFSAQQFPDLHSELNLSSLELGDSALYFCASSVGGGSRDEQFFGPGTRLTVL.

V and J are TRBV7-8 and TRBJ1-2. Germline CDR1 and CDR2: SGHVS and FQNEAQ. The CDR3 loop spans 16 amino acids. The CDR3 here is CASSLEGDSGRYGYTF.

The chain joins TRBV15 to TRBJ1-2; without DNA, the TCRdb call of TRBD1 cannot be checked. CDR1 and CDR2 from the germline V gene are LNHNV and YYDKDF (reference sequence). The CDR3 is 13 residues long. The chain's CDR3 is CATRGQAEYGYTF.

The chain recombines TRBV5-1 with TRBJ2-5; the TCRdb D gene call, TRBD2, has no DNA to confirm it. This CDR3 is 18 amino acids long. The germline gives CDR1 SGHRS, CDR2 YFSETQ. CDR3 sequence reads: CASSLAGLAGAIQETQYF.

The chain joins TRBV29-1 to TRBJ2-7. Germline-derived CDR1 and CDR2 are SQVTM and ANQGSEA. This CDR3 is built from 12 residues. The CDR3 loop is CSVEGELYEQYF.

This chain uses TRBV19 with TRBJ1-5; TCRdb returns TRBD1, unconfirmable since there is no DNA. The CDR3 is made up of 13 amino acids. Germline V gives CDR1 LNHDA, CDR2 SQIVND (reference sequence). The CDR3: CASGEQAPQPQHF.

This chain joins TRBV18 and TRBJ2-5; the D gene TCRdb calls, TRBD1, cannot be checked with no DNA. The CDR3 extends over 14 amino acids. Per the germline V gene, CDR1 is KGHSH and CDR2 is LQKENI. CDR3 region: CASSPDSWGKTQYF.

The chain recombines TRBV5-1 with TRBJ2-7; TCRdb lists TRBD1, though no DNA is available to test this call. Germline V lookup: CDR1 SGHRS, CDR2 YFSETQ. CDR3 length equals 15 residues. This CDR3 is CASSLAGTGTEEQYF.